A selection of T cell receptor beta chains follows, all from one sample in a study of shared clonotypes between healthy human individuals. Sequenced by immunoSEQ multiplex PCR; TCRdb stores in-frame clones only, minus some. This table has 2,100,000 or so clones, approximately 96% appearing once. Sequenced sample: naive CD4+ T cells sorted from blood. The source is a man in his late teens or twenties in good health. The CDR3 runs from the conserved cysteine through the conserved F or W. D genes are given only for firm matches. Clone size is not always given. Where it is, it says once, few, many or a class for expanded clones.

j_call clone_size d_call v_call cdr3_nt cdr3_aa
TRBJ2-3 - TRBD1 TRBV5-1 TGCGCCAGCAGCTTGGGACAGGGCTCAGATACGCAGTATTTT CASSLGQGSDTQYF
TRBJ1-4 - - TRBV19 TGTGCCAGTAGTTTTCCGGGACTTAATGAAAAACTGTTTTTT CASSFPGLNEKLFF
TRBJ1-2 - - TRBV20-1 TGCAGTGCCAGGGGACACGATGGCTACACCTTC CSARGHDGYTF
TRBJ1-2 - TRBD1 TRBV6-1 TGTGCCAGCAGTGAAAGGGGGCCATGGTATGGCTACACCTTC CASSERGPWYGYTF
TRBJ1-3 once - TRBV23-1 TGCGCCAGACAAACGGGCCTAGGTGTAAAAAACACCATATATTTT CARQTGLGVKNTIYF
TRBJ1-2 - - TRBV5-4 TGTGCCAGCAGCAACGGTGGGGGGAACGGCTACACCTTC CASSNGGGNGYTF
TRBJ1-6 few - TRBV6-5 TGTGCCAGCAGTTACAAGTGGCAGGGCAGTAATTCACCCCTCCACTTT CASSYKWQGSNSPLHF
TRBJ2-7 - - TRBV18 TGTGCCAGCTCACCCGCCCGGGACAAGTCCTACGAGCAGTACTTC CASSPARDKSYEQYF
TRBJ2-1 - TRBD1 TRBV5-4 TGTGCCAGCGGAGGACAGGGGGCCTATGAGCAGTTCTTC CASGGQGAYEQFF
TRBJ1-2 - TRBD1 TRBV9 TGTGCCAGCAGCAGACAGGGAGAGGGCTATGGCTACACCTTC CASSRQGEGYGYTF
TRBJ1-3 - - TRBV10-1 TGCGCCAGCAGCGAAACGGTTGTCAGGGACTCTGGAAACACCATATATTTT CASSETVVRDSGNTIYF
TRBJ1-3 - - TRBV6-1 TGTGCCAGCAGTGATGACGACAGGCCTGGAAACACCATATATTTT CASSDDDRPGNTIYF
TRBJ1-2 - - TRBV4-1 TGCGCCAGCAGCCAAGATCAAGTCCTTAGTCGTGGTGGCTACACCTTC CASSQDQVLSRGGYTF
TRBJ2-2 - TRBD2 TRBV18 TGTGCCAGCTCACCACGGACTAGCGGGGTTAACACCGGGGAGCTGTTTTTT CASSPRTSGVNTGELFF
TRBJ2-5 - - TRBV30 TGTGCCTGGAGTCGGGAGACCCAGTACTTC CAWSRETQYF
TRBJ2-3 - TRBD2 TRBV5-1 TGCGCCAGCAGCTTGGCCTGGCGGGAGAGCACAGATACGCAGTATTTT CASSLAWRESTDTQYF
TRBJ1-2 - TRBD1 TRBV6-5 TGTGCCAGCAGCCGCGGGGACAGGGGAGACTATGGCTACACCTTC CASSRGDRGDYGYTF
TRBJ2-1 - TRBD2 TRBV5-4 TGTGCCAGCAGCTTGATTAGCGGGGACTACAATGAGCAGTTCTTC CASSLISGDYNEQFF
TRBJ2-6 - - TRBV7-9 TGTGCCAGCAGCTTAGATTCAGGGTCTGGGGCCAACGTCCTGACTTTC CASSLDSGSGANVLTF
TRBJ2-1 - TRBD1 TRBV5-1 TGCGCCAGCAGCTTGGGCCCGGGACAGGGGGCCCATGAGCAGTTCTTC CASSLGPGQGAHEQFF
TRBJ1-3 - - TRBV7-3 TGTGCCAGCAGCTCCGGGACGGCTGGAAACACCATATATTTT CASSSGTAGNTIYF
TRBJ2-7 once - TRBV7-8 TGTGCCAGCAGCTCCCCGGACAGAAGTTCCTACGAGCAGTACTTC CASSSPDRSSYEQYF
TRBJ1-3 - - TRBV7-8 TGTGCCAGCAGCTTGAGGGAGTTTGGAAACACCATATATTTT CASSLREFGNTIYF
TRBJ1-1 - - TRBV14 TGTGCCAGCAGCCAAGGAGGTTGGAACACTGAAGCTTTCTTT CASSQGGWNTEAFF
TRBJ1-6 - - TRBV5-1 TGCGCCAGCAGGACAGGCGAGACCTATAATTCACCCCTCCACTTT CASRTGETYNSPLHF
TRBJ1-2 - TRBD1 TRBV18 TGTGCCAGCTCACCACAAGGGACAGGGGGCTATGGCTACACCTTC CASSPQGTGGYGYTF
TRBJ2-3 - TRBD1 TRBV5-1 TGCGCCAGCAGCCTGGAAGGGACAGGGAGAGATACGCAGTATTTT CASSLEGTGRDTQYF
TRBJ2-3 once TRBD2 TRBV18 TGTGCCAGCTCACTTGAAAGCGGGGGGGCCGATAAAGATACGCAGTATTTT CASSLESGGADKDTQYF
TRBJ1-6 - - TRBV27 TGTGCCAGCAGTTTATCGGTTAGGGGGAGCTCCTATAATTCACCCCTCCACTTT CASSLSVRGSSYNSPLHF